This T cell receptor (beta chain) is from a study of blood T cells in healthy people across ages. Study outcomes and limitations: PBMCs went unsorted, and a conclusive naive versus antigen-experienced comparison was therefore prevented.

Extracted total RNA amounted to at least 5.5 micrograms for each sample. The germline CDR1 and CDR2 sequences are SGHAT and FQNNGV. CDR3 length equals 16 residues. With 5 bases removed from V and 3 bases from J, the gap between germline ends came to 18 bases. Next came a second PCR, run for about 7 to 12 cycles, which used a sample-barcoded 5' primer along with a J-beta primer mix. Sequencing of every sample gave 2.5 million or more CDR3-containing paired-end reads. TCRdb reprocessed the 5' RACE reads with MiXCR, giving one entry per CDR3 protein. The data contain some 1.6 million distinct CDR3 sequences, approximately 32% of them seen just once; the ten biggest clones take up around 11%. Turning to this clonotype: Its antigen is unknown.

The receptor was derived from a woman in her 30s in good health. The chain has TRBV11-2 and TRBJ2-3, with a weak D call TRBD1 (6 bases). Sequencing was done on a sample of blood. CDR3 sequence reads: CASSGRLQRGTDTQYF. The CDR3 DNA is TGTGCCAGCAGCGGCCGACTTCAAAGGGGGACAGATACGCAGTATTTT.